The 10 T cell receptor beta chains presented below share a single source sample, sequenced in a study of T-cell reconstitution after alpha-beta-depleted transplantation in children (dated by TCRdb to 2016 to 2018). The library was prepared using PCR. The run used an Illumina HiSeq 2500. Molecular barcoding was employed in the preparation of TCR libraries, with unique molecular identifiers being used to normalize TCRbeta repertoire quantification. The public reads were reprocessed in TCRdb via fastp at Q25 and MiXCR, keeping in-frame beta chains. Entries that share a CDR3 protein sequence are merged under the most common genes and DNA. In all, the sample holds 600,000 to 700,000 distinct CDR3 sequences, and around 17% of those were seen once. The ten largest clonotypes hold approximately 1% of the sample. The starting material was PBMCs from the stem cell graft donor, obtained from the stem cell graft. The source is a human donor who donated a stem cell graft to a child with acute myeloid leukemia.

This clonotype was picked up many times. The chain links TRBV20-1 to TRBJ2-7; D perhaps matches TRBD1 (5 bases). The CDR3 consists of 12 residues. The germline CDR1 and CDR2 sequences are DFQATT and SNEGSKA (reference sequence). The V gene lost 3 bases and the J gene lost 3 bases, with 9 bases spanning the gap. Here the CDR3 reads CSASPGIYEQYF. DNA of the CDR3: TGCAGTGCTAGTCCAGGGATCTACGAGCAGTACTTC.

This clonotype was observed at least ten times. The genes are TRBV9 and TRBJ1-1; D is unresolved. In germline, CDR1 is SGDLS, CDR2 YYNGEE. V was clipped by 4 bases and J by 3 bases, with 10 bases between them. The CDR3 contains 13 residues. The CDR3 DNA follows: TGTGCCAGCAGCAAAACCGGGGACACTGAAGCTTTCTTT. Translation: CASSKTGDTEAFF. The variable domain in full, completed from reference TRBV9 and TRBJ1-1, reads DSGVTQTPKHLITATGQRVTLRCSPRSGDLSVYWYQQSLDQGLQFLIQYYNGEERAKGNILERFSAQQFPDLHSELNLSSLELGDSALYFCASSKTGDTEAFFGQGTRLTVV.

This clonotype was observed at least ten times. The chain employs TRBV7-2 and TRBJ2-1, with D perhaps matching TRBD2 (6 bases). This CDR3 contains 14 residues. Germline CDR1 reads SGHTA; CDR2 reads FQGNSA. Trimming pared 1 base from V and 9 bases from J, leaving 13 bases between. CDR3 coding DNA: TGTGCCAGCAGCTTAGTTCCGGGGGTGGGTGAGCAGTTCTTC. It yields the protein CASSLVPGVGEQFF.

This clonotype was seen more than once but under ten times. The chain couples TRBV7-9 to TRBJ1-6, with 7 bases fitting TRBD1. The germline V gene encodes CDR1 SEHNR and CDR2 FQNEAQ (reference sequence). The CDR3 has 15 amino acids. V shed 3 bases and J 7 bases; nucleotides not matched to a gene: 6. Here the CDR3 reads CASSFGTGVNSPLHF. DNA for the CDR3: TGTGCCAGCAGCTTCGGTACAGGGGTAAATTCACCCCTCCACTTT.

This clonotype occurred a few times. This sequence joins TRBV12-3 or TRBV12-4 and TRBJ2-5, with unresolved D. With 5 bases removed from V and 2 bases from J, the gap between germline ends came to 15 bases. This CDR3 has 15 amino acids. The CDR3, as DNA: TGTGCCAGCAGTGTAAAGACGACCGTGCAAGAGACCCAGTACTTC. It specifies CASSVKTTVQETQYF.

The chain couples TRBV13 to TRBJ2-5; no clear D. From germline, CDR1 is PRHDT and CDR2 FYEKMQ (reference sequence). V dropped 5 bases and J dropped 1 base, with 11 bases sitting between them. The CDR3 extends over 14 amino acids. DNA of the CDR3: TGTGCCAGCAGCCGTGGCAGGCTCCAAGAGACCCAGTACTTC. This gives the protein CASSRGRLQETQYF.

This clonotype was seen a handful of times. The V and J genes are TRBV12-3 or TRBV12-4 and TRBJ2-1; TRBD2 matches at 8 bases. V lost 7 bases, J lost 5 bases, and 10 bases stayed unmatched. The CDR3 spans 15 residues. CDR3 sequence (DNA): TGTGCCAGCACCCCCTGGGCGGGGGGCGACAATGAGCAGTTCTTC. Protein sequence: CASTPWAGGDNEQFF.

This rearrangement joins TRBV7-9 to TRBJ1-3; 9 bases line up with TRBD1. After removal of 5 bases from V and 1 base from J, the junction contained 6 bases not matched to a gene. The CDR3 spans 16 residues. Germline V lookup: CDR1 SEHNR, CDR2 FQNEAQ (reference sequence). The CDR3 sequence: CASSQRDRASGNTIYF. Written as DNA, the CDR3 is TGTGCCAGCAGCCAAAGGGACAGGGCGTCTGGAAACACCATATATTTT.

The chain employs TRBV27 and TRBJ2-1; maybe TRBD2 (6 bases). V gave up 2 bases and J gave up 0 bases, with 17 bases separating them. The CDR3 totals 18 residues. Germline CDR1 is MNHEY and CDR2 is SMNVEV (reference sequence). CDR3: CASSLRRGGTSSYNEQFF. CDR3 nucleotides: TGTGCCAGCAGTTTAAGGCGTGGGGGGACGAGCTCCTACAATGAGCAGTTCTTC.

This clonotype was picked up many times. The V call is TRBV7-8, the J call TRBJ2-1; 9 nucleotides line up with TRBD2. Trimming took 1 base from V and 9 from J; bases not matched to a gene: 7. Germline values: CDR1 SGHVS, CDR2 FQNEAQ. The CDR3 consists of 15 residues. The CDR3 sequence is CASSLVAGGRTEQFF. CDR3 DNA: TGTGCCAGCAGCTTAGTTGCGGGGGGGCGTACTGAGCAGTTCTTC. The variable domain in full, completed from reference TRBV7-8 and TRBJ2-1, reads GAGVSQSPRYKVAKRGQDVALRCDPISGHVSLFWYQQALGQGPEFLTYFQNEAQLDKSGLPSDRFFAERPEGSVSTLKIQRTQQEDSAVYLCASSLVAGGRTEQFFGPGTRLTVL.